Listed here are 11 T cell receptor beta chains from one sample, sequenced in a study of blood T cell repertoires in COVID-19. Libraries were prepared by immunoSEQ multiplex PCR; TCRdb keeps only in-frame clonotypes and omits some of them. The table includes about 83,000 clones, 87% detected once. The sample comprised peripheral blood. The receptors derive from a woman aged 50 to 60 with active or convalescent COVID-19.

This chain uses TRBV6-1 with TRBJ1-6, with 7 positions matching TRBD1. V shed 4 bases, J shed 8 bases, and the junction held 11 bases outside the gene matches. The length of the CDR3 is 16 residues. Germline V gene sequence: CDR1 MNHNS, CDR2 SASEGT. The CDR3 loop is CASSVPQGNGDSPLHF. The CDR3 nucleotides read TGTGCCAGCAGTGTACCACAGGGGAACGGGGATTCACCCCTCCACTTT.

The chain recombines TRBV25-1 with TRBJ1-5; unclear D gene. The germline V and J ends were trimmed by 2 bases and 7 bases, with 12 bases remaining between them. The CDR3 totals 14 residues. The germline V gene has CDR1 MGHDK and CDR2 SYGVNS. The CDR3 is CASSEPDPWQPQHF. In nucleotides, the CDR3 is TGTGCCAGCAGTGAACCAGATCCGTGGCAGCCCCAGCATTTT.

The chain uses TRBV11-2 and TRBJ2-5, with 8 nucleotides matching TRBD2. V dropped 7 bases and J dropped 5; count of bases not matched to a gene: 9. The CDR3 extends over 14 amino acids. Germline CDR1 reads SGHAT; CDR2 reads FQNNGV. CDR3 region: CASNLGGAAETQYF. The CDR3 nucleotides are TGTGCCAGCAACCTCGGGGGGGCGGCGGAGACCCAGTACTTC. Looking up the rest from reference TRBV11-2 and TRBJ2-5 gives the full variable domain: EAGVAQSPRYKIIEKRQSVAFWCNPISGHATLYWYQQILGQGPKLLIQFQNNGVVDDSQLPKDRFSAERLKGVDSTLKIQPAKLEDSAVYLCASNLGGAAETQYFGPGTRLLVL.

This clone was seen a handful of times. J is TRBJ1-6 and V is TRBV7-3; a possible D gene is TRBD1 (6 bases). In germline, CDR1 is SGHTA, CDR2 FQGTGA. The CDR3 sequence is 15 residues long. Trimming left V 5 bases short and J 7 bases short, with 15 bases between. Written as DNA, the CDR3 is TGTGCCAGCAGCCTCAATACAGGGCCAAATTCACCCCTCCACTTT. Its translation: CASSLNTGPNSPLHF. The full variable domain, completed using reference TRBV7-3 and TRBJ1-6, is GAGVSQTPSNKVTEKGKYVELRCDPISGHTALYWYRQSLGQGPEFLIYFQGTGAADDSGLPNDRFFAVRPEGSVSTLKIQRTERGDSAVYLCASSLNTGPNSPLHFGNGTRLTVT.

The CDR3 DNA reads as TGTGCCAGCAGTGAAGCGGCCCTAGCCTACGAGCAGTACTTC. It specifies CASSEAALAYEQYF. The chain links TRBV6-1 to TRBJ2-7; no definite D call. There are 14 residues in the CDR3. CDR1 is MNHNS, CDR2 SASEGT, per germline. Trimming took off 0 bases at V and 2 bases at J, with 8 bases between the two ends.

This clone was seen a few times. The V and J genes are TRBV7-2 and TRBJ1-1; 8 positions agree with TRBD1. The length of the CDR3 is 14 residues. V was clipped by 9 bases and J by 5 bases; unmatched bases: 11. Germline V gene data show CDR1 as SGHTA and CDR2 as FQGNSA. The CDR3 DNA reads as TGTGCCAGTAACCGGGACAGGCAGATTACTGAAGCTTTCTTT. It specifies CASNRDRQITEAFF.

This chain links TRBV27 with TRBJ1-2, with a tentative D call TRBD1 (5 bases). This CDR3 has 14 amino acids. Trimming cost V 8 bases and J 6 bases, with 19 bases left between them. Looked up from germline, CDR1 is MNHEY and CDR2 is SMNVEV (reference sequence). CDR3 amino acids: CASSQWGEDDGYTF. CDR3 nucleotide sequence: TGTGCCAGCTCCCAATGGGGGGAGGATGATGGCTACACCTTC.

V is TRBV4-1 and J is TRBJ1-2; 9 nucleotides line up with TRBD1. Per the germline V gene, CDR1 is MGHRA and CDR2 is YSYEKL. V shed 5 bases, J shed 6 bases, and the junction held 7 bases outside the gene matches. The CDR3 is 14 amino acids. CDR3 residues: CASSVNRGLDGYTF. The CDR3 bases are TGCGCCAGCAGCGTCAACAGGGGGCTGGATGGCTACACCTTC.

The chain has TRBV10-3 and TRBJ2-5; D unresolved. CDR1 and CDR2 from the germline V gene are ENHRY and SYGVKD. V lost 2 bases and J lost 1, with 17 bases in between. This CDR3 is built from 17 residues. CDR3 sequence (DNA): TGTGCCATCAGTGAGGGGCGTGGCAGGCTCATCCAAGAGACCCAGTACTTC. It specifies CAISEGRGRLIQETQYF.

The gene calls are TRBV19 and TRBJ1-1; 8 bases map to TRBD1. The germline V gene encodes CDR1 LNHDA and CDR2 SQIVND (reference sequence). V was clipped by 6 bases and J by 5 bases; unmatched bases: 5. The CDR3 contains 13 residues. CDR3 bases: TGTGCCAGTAGAGGGGACAGGAGAACTGAAGCTTTCTTT. Translation: CASRGDRRTEAFF.

V usage is TRBV7-8 and J usage is TRBJ2-7; D is perhaps TRBD1 (5 bases). Between the trimmed V and J ends, which lost 1 base and 0 bases, there was a span of 13 bases. This CDR3 contains 16 residues. Germline V gene lookup returns CDR1 SGHVS and CDR2 FQNEAQ. The CDR3 loop reads CASSLELRQSSYEQYF. In DNA, the CDR3 is TGTGCCAGCAGCTTAGAGCTACGACAGAGCTCCTACGAGCAGTACTTC. The whole variable domain, filled in from reference TRBV7-8 and TRBJ2-7, reads GAGVSQSPRYKVAKRGQDVALRCDPISGHVSLFWYQQALGQGPEFLTYFQNEAQLDKSGLPSDRFFAERPEGSVSTLKIQRTQQEDSAVYLCASSLELRQSSYEQYFGPGTRLTVT.